This entry describes one T cell receptor (beta chain). This clonotype was seen more than once but under ten times. Its target antigen remains unknown. It has no much larger one-base neighbor in the sample; base qualities were not kept. This record belongs to a study of response to subunit inactivated influenza vaccine (dated by TCRdb to the late 2010s). General notes on the study: To follow how T cells responded to a trivalent subunit inactivated influenza vaccine, the researchers relied on deep quantitative profiling of the T cell receptor repertoire. The paper as a whole reports these results and caveats: The authors suggested that each seasonal influenza vaccination may recruit only a limited number of new T cells.

Libraries were constructed by RT-PCR. Sequencing was carried out with an Illumina HiSeq 2500. TCRdb reran the public reads through fastp at Q25 and MiXCR, keeping productive beta chains. For every CDR3 protein sequence, its rows merge into one entry that carries the most common genes and DNA. This sample has around 480,000 distinct CDR3 sequences in its table, and approximately 11% of those were observed once. The ten largest make up 12% of the sample. Germline trimming amounts to 6 bases on V and 1 base on J, with 2 as the count of junction bases outside the gene matches. The CDR3 sequence holds 13 residues, the cysteine and phenylalanine included. Only CDR3 DNA remains: 39 bases, in frame from the first base. From the germline V gene (reference sequence), CDR1 is DFQATT and CDR2 is SNEGSKA. The time point label here, explained by the study, means: 45 days after influenza vaccine administration.

Sequencing used PBMCs from blood, obtained 35 to 45 days after vaccination. The origin of this receptor is a man aged 50 to 60 who received an inactivated influenza vaccine. Donor details come from another sample of the same person, matched by shared clones. In this chain, TRBV20-1 is recombined with TRBJ2-7, with 11 bases aligning to TRBD1. CDR3 reads: CSAGTGGSYEQYF. The bases are TGCAGTGCCGGGACAGGGGGTTCCTACGAGCAGTACTTC.